This passage covers 12 T cell receptor beta chains from one sample sequenced in a study of identical twins. Using its own MiXCR run on the 5' RACE reads, TCRdb lists one record per CDR3 protein. The table lists a few hundred thousand distinct CDR3 sequences, 9% to 10% of them singletons. The sample consisted of naive T cells sorted from blood. Every receptor here comes from a woman aged 50 to 65 in good health.

This chain connects TRBV5-6 to TRBJ2-3, with 7 bases matching TRBD2. The CDR3 has 15 amino acids. V gave up 3 bases and J gave up 0 bases; unmatched junction bases: 4. CDR1 SGHDT and CDR2 YYEEEE come from the germline V gene. This chain's CDR3 is CASSYKLASTDTQYF. The CDR3 region has the DNA TGTGCCAGCAGCTATAAACTAGCGAGCACAGATACGCAGTATTTT.

The chain couples TRBV9 to TRBJ2-3; 10 nucleotides match TRBD2. CDR1 and CDR2 from the germline V gene are SGDLS and YYNGEE. The CDR3 consists of 16 residues. The ends lost 0 bases at V and 3 bases at J; junction bases unmatched: 4. The CDR3 protein is CASSVVASGRTDTQYF. The CDR3 DNA reads as TGTGCCAGCAGCGTAGTAGCTAGCGGGAGAACAGATACGCAGTATTTT.

This clonotype has only a few counts. The rearrangement joins TRBV5-1 to TRBJ2-7; unclear D gene. Germline lookup yields CDR1 SGHRS and CDR2 YFSETQ. The CDR3 covers 12 residues. Trimming removed 2 bases at V and 6 bases at J, with 9 bases between. CDR3 in amino acids: CASSFSRSEQYF. In DNA form, the CDR3 reads TGCGCCAGCAGCTTCTCCCGCAGCGAGCAGTACTTC.

This clonotype was observed many times. This rearrangement joins TRBV18 to TRBJ1-2, with 7 nucleotides matching TRBD1. Germline V gives CDR1 KGHSH, CDR2 LQKENI. The length of the CDR3 is 16 residues. Trimming removed 3 bases from V and 2 bases from J; junction bases left unmatched: 9. CDR3 sequence (DNA): TGTGCCAGCTCACCTCCGGGACAGACAAAAAACTATGGCTACACCTTC. It yields the protein CASSPPGQTKNYGYTF.

This rearrangement joins TRBV7-2 to TRBJ2-4; possible D gene TRBD2, 6 bases. Germline CDR1 and CDR2: SGHTA and FQGNSA. Trimming shortened V by 3 bases and J by 8 bases, and 14 bases separated the two germline ends. This CDR3 spans 14 amino acids. The CDR3: CASSLGDSYHIQYF. In DNA, the CDR3 is TGTGCCAGCAGCTTGGGGGACTCGTATCACATTCAGTACTTC.

This clonotype was seen repeatedly, ten times or more. The chain recombines TRBV5-1 with TRBJ1-1, with D maybe TRBD1 (5 bases). The CDR3 extends over 14 amino acids. V lost 4 bases and J lost 6, with 16 bases in between. The germline gives CDR1 SGHRS, CDR2 YFSETQ. The CDR3 loop is CASSAFFRGPEAFF. The CDR3 nucleotides read TGCGCCAGCAGCGCCTTCTTTAGGGGTCCTGAAGCTTTCTTT.

This clonotype was seen many times. The chain combines TRBV20-1 with TRBJ1-5; TRBD1 is a possible D gene (5 bases). Germline loops: CDR1 DFQATT, CDR2 SNEGSKA (reference sequence). The CDR3 sequence is 13 residues long. V lost 4 bases, J lost 7 bases, and 14 bases lay in between. In DNA, the CDR3 is TGCAGTGCTAACGCGCAGGGAGGACAGCCCCAGCATTTT. Its protein is CSANAQGGQPQHF.

J is TRBJ2-6 and V is TRBV15; TRBD1 is a possible D gene (6 bases). This CDR3 region has 19 residues. Trimming left V 0 bases short and J 0 bases short, with 15 bases between. Germline CDR1 LNHNV, CDR2 YYDKDF (reference sequence). CDR3 residues: CATSRDWGRGVSGANVLTF. The CDR3 DNA is TGTGCCACCAGCAGAGATTGGGGCAGGGGTGTCTCTGGGGCCAACGTCCTGACTTTC.

The rearrangement joins TRBV20-1 to TRBJ1-1, with D unclear. CDR1 is DFQATT and CDR2 is SNEGSKA in the germline V gene (reference sequence). Trimming took 2 bases from V and 6 from J, leaving 16 bases between them. This CDR3 has 14 amino acids. In nucleotides, the CDR3 is TGCAGTGCTAGACCGGAAAGAGTTAGAGCTGAAGCTTTCTTT. Encoded protein: CSARPERVRAEAFF.

This chain connects TRBV4-1 to TRBJ1-5, with D uncertain. The V and J ends lost 3 bases and 0 bases respectively, with 12 bases between them. Germline CDR1 MGHRA, CDR2 YSYEKL. This CDR3 contains 16 residues. The CDR3 DNA is TGCGCCAGCAGCCAGCCCCCGGGATCTAGCAATCAGCCCCAGCATTTT. This translates into CASSQPPGSSNQPQHF.

At least ten counts were recorded for this clonotype. The chain has TRBV28 and TRBJ2-2, with 11 bases lining up with TRBD1. J lost 6 bases, V lost 2 bases, and 8 bases had no gene match. CDR1 MDHEN and CDR2 SYDVKM come from the germline V gene. CDR3 size: 17 residues. The DNA of the CDR3 is TGTGCCAGCAGTTTAAAGACACCGGGACAGGGGGCCGGGGAGCTGTTTTTT. Protein product: CASSLKTPGQGAGELFF. The full variable domain, in which reference TRBV28 and TRBJ2-2 provide the parts outside the CDR3, is DVKVTQSSRYLVKRTGEKVFLECVQDMDHENMFWYRQDPGLGLRLIYFSYDVKMKEKGDIPEGYSVSREKKERFSLILESASTNQTSMYLCASSLKTPGQGAGELFFGEGSRLTVL.

This clonotype occurred many times. The rearrangement uses TRBV27 and TRBJ2-2; D perhaps matches TRBD2 (7 bases). The CDR3 extends over 18 amino acids. The V end lost 5 bases, the J end lost 4 bases, and 23 bases lay between the germline ends. In germline, CDR1 is MNHEY, CDR2 SMNVEV (reference sequence). This CDR3 is CASSSWRGLATSTGELFF. DNA of the CDR3: TGTGCCAGCAGTAGCTGGCGGGGGCTAGCGACCTCCACCGGGGAGCTGTTTTTT.